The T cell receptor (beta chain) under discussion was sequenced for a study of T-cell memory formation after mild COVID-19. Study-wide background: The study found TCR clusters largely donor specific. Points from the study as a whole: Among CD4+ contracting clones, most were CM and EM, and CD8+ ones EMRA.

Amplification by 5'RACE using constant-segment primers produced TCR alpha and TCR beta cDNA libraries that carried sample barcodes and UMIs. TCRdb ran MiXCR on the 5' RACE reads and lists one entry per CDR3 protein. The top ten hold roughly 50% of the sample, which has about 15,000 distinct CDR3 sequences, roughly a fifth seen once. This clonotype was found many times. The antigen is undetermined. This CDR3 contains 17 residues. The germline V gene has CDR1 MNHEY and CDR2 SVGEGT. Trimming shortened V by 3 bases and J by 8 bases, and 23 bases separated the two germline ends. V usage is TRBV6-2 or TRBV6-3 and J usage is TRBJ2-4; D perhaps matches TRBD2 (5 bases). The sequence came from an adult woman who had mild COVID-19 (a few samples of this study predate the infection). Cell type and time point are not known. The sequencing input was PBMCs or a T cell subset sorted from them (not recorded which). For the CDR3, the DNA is TGTGCCAGCAGTTATTCGGGGTTGTCGGGTTGGTTGGACATTCAGTACTTC. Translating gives CASSYSGLSGWLDIQYF.